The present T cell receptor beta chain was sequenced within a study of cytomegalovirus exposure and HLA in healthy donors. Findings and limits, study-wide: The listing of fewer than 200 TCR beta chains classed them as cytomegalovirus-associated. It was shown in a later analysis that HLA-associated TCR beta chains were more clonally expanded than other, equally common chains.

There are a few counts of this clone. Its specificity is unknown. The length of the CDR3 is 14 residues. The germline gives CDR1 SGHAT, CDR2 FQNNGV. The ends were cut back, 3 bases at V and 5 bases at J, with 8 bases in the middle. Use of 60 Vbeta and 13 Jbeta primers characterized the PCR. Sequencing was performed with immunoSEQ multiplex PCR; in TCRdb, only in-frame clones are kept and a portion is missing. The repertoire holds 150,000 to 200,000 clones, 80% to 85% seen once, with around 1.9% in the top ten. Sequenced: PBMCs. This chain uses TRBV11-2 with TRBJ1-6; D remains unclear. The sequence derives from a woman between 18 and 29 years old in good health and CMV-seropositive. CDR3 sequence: CASSFSGDNSPLHF. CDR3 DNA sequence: TGTGCCAGCAGCTTCTCAGGCGATAATTCACCCCTCCACTTT. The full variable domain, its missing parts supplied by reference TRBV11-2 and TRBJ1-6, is EAGVAQSPRYKIIEKRQSVAFWCNPISGHATLYWYQQILGQGPKLLIQFQNNGVVDDSQLPKDRFSAERLKGVDSTLKIQPAKLEDSAVYLCASSFSGDNSPLHFGNGTRLTVT.